This record covers a single T cell receptor beta chain. What it binds is unknown. Method: immunoSEQ multiplex PCR; TCRdb's copy keeps in-frame clones and lacks some. Of around 140,000 clones in the sample, about 91% were seen once. The sample originates from a study of T cell responses to AZD1222 COVID-19 vaccine. Notes on the study in general: Two AZD1222 administrations were followed by greater Spike-specific TCR breadth and depth. White British donors predominated, females outnumbered males, and clonal diversity was possibly underestimated. Reportedly, nearly half of unique spike TCRs recognized epitopes outside B.1.351/B.1.1.7 mutations.

Trimming cost V 1 base and J 6 bases, with 12 bases left between them. The CDR3 is made up of 15 amino acids. The germline V gene encodes CDR1 LNHDA and CDR2 SQIVND (reference sequence). The chain couples TRBV19 to TRBJ2-2; D not resolved. This clonotype originated in an adult who received the AZD1222 COVID-19 vaccine. The specimen comprised peripheral blood, sampled 28 days after the second AZD1222 dose. Here the CDR3 reads CASSIARPEAGELFF. CDR3 in DNA: TGTGCCAGTAGTATAGCTCGGCCCGAGGCCGGGGAGCTGTTTTTT. Full variable domain (missing parts from reference TRBV19 and TRBJ2-2): DGGITQSPKYLFRKEGQNVTLSCEQNLNHDAMYWYRQDPGQGLRLIYYSQIVNDFQKGDIAEGYSVSREKKESFPLTVTSAQKNPTAFYLCASSIARPEAGELFFGEGSRLTVL.